The source of this T cell receptor beta chain is a study of blood T cell repertoires in COVID-19. Two negative PCRs, clearance, or symptom resolution characterized the recovered Cohort 3 donors. V lost 3 bases to trimming and J lost 0 bases; unmatched junction nucleotides: 5. CDR1 and CDR2 (germline): SGHTA, FQGNSA. The CDR3 is 15 amino acids. Clones were read by immunoSEQ multiplex PCR, and TCRdb kept only the in-frame ones, dropping some. The sample carries a few hundred thousand clones, roughly 85% recorded once. The sample comprised PBMCs or T cells enriched from blood (not recorded which). The clonotype originates from a woman in her twenties or thirties who had recovered from COVID-19. The chain links TRBV7-2 to TRBJ2-7; 7 bases match TRBD1. CDR3 bases: TGTGCCAGCAGCTTGACAGGGCTTACCTCCTACGAGCAGTACTTC. This sequence encodes CASSLTGLTSYEQYF.